This record covers a single T cell receptor (beta chain). Its antigen is undetermined. This sample was taken from a study of blood T cells in healthy people across ages. The germline V and J ends were trimmed by 2 bases and 8 bases, with 12 bases remaining between them. The CDR3 sequence is 13 residues long. CDR1 and CDR2 (germline): MNHEY, SMNVEV (reference sequence). A sample-barcoded 5' primer and a J-beta primer mix were used in a second PCR of about 6 to 11 cycles. TCRdb reanalysed the 5' RACE reads using MiXCR and keeps one entry per CDR3 protein. The profile shows roughly 1.5 million distinct CDR3 sequences, 42% of them singletons. General study results and limits: Comparison with aged donors showed that long-lived donors had more naive CD4+ cells and higher diversity. One million T cells yielded diversity estimates that were considered underestimates.

Every donor provided approximately 10 milliliters of peripheral blood. This chain connects TRBV27 to TRBJ1-2; D is undetermined. This clonotype was obtained from a woman younger than 30 in good health. The sequencing sample was made of blood. In DNA, the CDR3 is TGTGCCAGCAGTTTAACAGTCGTCCACGGCTACACCTTC. As protein: CASSLTVVHGYTF.